One T cell receptor (beta chain) is described in this entry. Germline CDR1 KGHDR, CDR2 SFDVKD. CDR3 length: 16 amino acids. The V and J ends lost 4 bases and 2 bases, in that order; junction bases with no gene match: 6. This table comes from immunoSEQ multiplex PCR, and its TCRdb copy is limited to in-frame clones, with some not included. The table includes a few hundred thousand clones, 80% to 90% detected once. These data belong to a study of blood T cell repertoires in COVID-19. Individuals aged roughly 18 to 90 years were recruited from 20 to 25 US areas. Sequencing was done on a sample of PBMCs or T cells enriched from blood (not recorded which). The clonotype originates from a woman aged 45-65 years who had recovered from COVID-19. The gene calls are TRBV24-1 and TRBJ2-1; 8 bases line up with TRBD1. CDR3 amino acids: CATSEAGGNPYNEQFF. Written as DNA, the CDR3 is TGTGCCACCAGTGAAGCAGGGGGCAACCCCTACAATGAGCAGTTCTTC.